The present T cell receptor (beta chain) was sequenced within a study of early T cells in non-severe SARS-CoV-2 infection. Study-wide points: Private and CD4 specificities were missed by VDJdb matching, skewed to anti-spike CD8.

The table lists this clonotype with many counts. Its specificity is not known. One entry per CDR3 protein results from TCRdb running MiXCR on the 5' RACE reads. The sample lists fewer than 80,000 distinct CDR3 sequences, less than 15% occurring once. The clonotype originates from an adult who was a healthcare worker with PCR-confirmed SARS-CoV-2 infection or an uninfected control (not recorded which). Sequenced: whole blood.

CDR3 protein: CASSMDRGDSPLHF. The DNA of the CDR3 is TGTGCCAGCAGTATGGACAGGGGTGATTCACCCCTCCACTTT. This chain uses TRBV6-5 with TRBJ1-6; 9 bases map to TRBD1. V was pared by 5 bases and J by 8 bases, with 4 bases of the junction left unmatched. Germline V gene data show CDR1 as MNHEY and CDR2 as SVGAGI. The CDR3 has 14 residues.